The T cell receptor (beta chain) described here comes from a study of cytomegalovirus exposure and HLA in healthy donors. PCR amplification relied on 60 Vbeta primers (plus 13 Jbeta primers). Under the authors' procedure: There were about 80 million unique TCR beta chains by a later count, and approximately 11 million of them were shared. Here immunoSEQ multiplex PCR was the method, and the copy in TCRdb shows in-frame clones only, minus some. That table furnishes V, J and clone size, whereas the DNA furnished D and trimming. The repertoire holds about 160,000 clones, with roughly 77% as singletons. Sequences were obtained from PBMCs. The clonotype was recovered from a human donor in good health.

CDR3: CASSLTSGRGHEQFF. The CDR3, as DNA: TGTGCCAGCAGCCTAACTAGCGGGAGGGGGCATGAGCAGTTCTTC. J is TRBJ2-1 and V is TRBV7-9; 13 nucleotides match TRBD2. Germline V lookup: CDR1 SEHNR, CDR2 FQNEAQ (reference sequence). CDR3 size: 15 residues. The V segment lost 5 bases and the J segment 8 bases; nucleotides outside the gene matches: 6.